Following are 31 T cell receptor beta chains from one sample sequenced in a study of T cells after yellow fever vaccination. In TCRdb, the 5' RACE reads were re-called with MiXCR into one record per CDR3 protein. The sample has about 320,000 distinct CDR3 sequences; 9.5% to 15% are singletons. The material was CD4+ T cells sorted from PBMCs, obtained 15 days after the yellow fever booster vaccination. These receptors came from a man between 18 and 29 years old who received the YFV17D yellow fever vaccine.

This clonotype was seen only a few times. The chain uses TRBV7-2 and TRBJ1-6; D gene uncertain. The CDR3 runs to 16 residues. CDR1 and CDR2 (germline): SGHTA, FQGNSA. Trimming pared 1 base from V and 9 bases from J, leaving 16 bases between. CDR3 in DNA: TGTGCCAGCAGCTTAGAAGGACGTGCGCTTGGTTCACCCCTCCACTTT. Its translation: CASSLEGRALGSPLHF.

This chain links TRBV7-2 with TRBJ2-3; D ambiguous. V lost 3 bases and J 4 bases, leaving 14 bases between the germline ends. CDR1 is SGHTA and CDR2 is FQGNSA in the germline V gene. The CDR3 is 15 residues long. CDR3 sequence reads: CASSLWLGNADTQYF. CDR3 in DNA: TGTGCCAGCAGCTTGTGGTTGGGGAACGCAGATACGCAGTATTTT. Combining the CDR3 with reference TRBV7-2 and TRBJ2-3 gives the whole variable domain GAGVSQSPSNKVTEKGKDVELRCDPISGHTALYWYRQSLGQGLEFLIYFQGNSAPDKSGLPSDRFSAERTGGSVSTLTIQRTQQEDSAVYLCASSLWLGNADTQYFGPGTRLTVL.

This clonotype was picked up many times. The CDR3 DNA sequence: TGTGCCAGCACCCCGAGGCGACTAGCGGGGTTTGATACGCAGTATTTT. It is translated as CASTPRRLAGFDTQYF. The genes are TRBV11-2 and TRBJ2-3; 11 bases are a match to TRBD2. There are 16 residues in the CDR3. Germline CDR1 is SGHAT and CDR2 is FQNNGV. Germline trimming cut 7 bases from V and 6 bases from J; bases unmatched to any gene: 12. The whole variable domain, filled in from reference TRBV11-2 and TRBJ2-3, reads EAGVAQSPRYKIIEKRQSVAFWCNPISGHATLYWYQQILGQGPKLLIQFQNNGVVDDSQLPKDRFSAERLKGVDSTLKIQPAKLEDSAVYLCASTPRRLAGFDTQYFGPGTRLTVL.

The chain joins TRBV20-1 to TRBJ1-1; D remains ambiguous. The germline CDR1 and CDR2 sequences are DFQATT and SNEGSKA (reference sequence). Trimming pared 1 base from V and 6 bases from J, leaving 15 bases between. The CDR3 consists of 14 residues. The CDR3 spells CSARGSTQSSEAFF. CDR3 in DNA: TGCAGTGCTAGAGGAAGTACTCAAAGCTCTGAAGCTTTCTTT.

The chain carries TRBV6-5 and TRBJ2-7; D perhaps matches TRBD1 (5 bases). V lost 8 bases to trimming and J lost 6 bases, with 17 bases between them. In germline, CDR1 is MNHEY, CDR2 SVGAGI. The CDR3 is made up of 13 amino acids. CDR3 nucleotides: TGTGCCAGCTACCCCGAAGGCAGGGCCGAGCAGTACTTC. It encodes CASYPEGRAEQYF.

This chain joins TRBV7-2 and TRBJ2-2, with a possible D match to TRBD2 (5 bases). The CDR3 has 15 residues. V was pared by 0 bases and J by 4 bases, with 9 bases between. Germline values: CDR1 SGHTA, CDR2 FQGNSA. The DNA for the CDR3 is TGTGCCAGCAGCTTAGCCCCCGGGATCACCGGGGAGCTGTTTTTT. Translated, it gives CASSLAPGITGELFF.

This clonotype came up many times. The CDR3 region has the DNA TGCGCCAGCAGCGCGACTAGCGGGGGGGCCGCCGGGGAGCTGTTTTTT. Its protein product is CASSATSGGAAGELFF. The V gene is TRBV5-1, the J gene TRBJ2-2; 14 nucleotides align to TRBD2. The CDR3 has 16 amino acids. Per the germline V gene, CDR1 is SGHRS and CDR2 is YFSETQ. V lost 4 bases and J lost 6; bases outside the gene matches: 5.

This clonotype was seen only a few times. The chain is built from TRBV18 and TRBJ1-1; D is ambiguous. Trimming took off 3 bases at V and 3 bases at J, with 17 bases between the two ends. This CDR3 comprises 16 residues. The germline V gene has CDR1 KGHSH and CDR2 LQKENI. CDR3 sequence: CASSPGFAGGDTEAFF. The CDR3 bases are TGTGCCAGCTCACCCGGGTTTGCAGGAGGAGACACTGAAGCTTTCTTT.

The rearrangement joins TRBV18 to TRBJ1-1; D call uncertain. V was trimmed by 0 bases and J by 8 bases, leaving 16 bases between them. The germline gives CDR1 KGHSH, CDR2 LQKENI. There are 15 residues in the CDR3. DNA for the CDR3: TGTGCCAGCTCACCACCCCATGGAACCACCCTCGAAGCTTTCTTT. Its translation is CASSPPHGTTLEAFF. The full variable domain, with the rest looked up from reference TRBV18 and TRBJ1-1, is NAGVMQNPRHLVRRRGQEARLRCSPMKGHSHVYWYRQLPEEGLKFMVYLQKENIIDESGMPKERFSAEFPKEGPSILRIQQVVRGDSAAYFCASSPPHGTTLEAFFGQGTRLTVV.

As DNA, the CDR3 is TGTGCCAGCAGCTTAGCCGCGACCATCTATAATTCACCCCTCCACTTT. Its translation is CASSLAATIYNSPLHF. V gene TRBV11-2 combines with J gene TRBJ1-6; D is unclear. Looked up from germline, CDR1 is SGHAT and CDR2 is FQNNGV. The CDR3 spans 16 residues. With 1 base removed from V and 3 bases from J, the gap between germline ends came to 10 bases.

This chain uses TRBV6-6 with TRBJ2-2; tentative D call: TRBD1 (6 bases). With 2 bases removed from V and 1 base from J, the gap between germline ends came to 11 bases. Germline CDR1 and CDR2: MNHNY and SVGAGI (reference sequence). CDR3 length: 16 amino acids. This chain's CDR3 is CASSYGQSRNTGELFF. DNA of the CDR3: TGTGCCAGCAGTTACGGACAGAGTAGGAACACCGGGGAGCTGTTTTTT.

The CDR3 sequence: CATHLEGRHGYTF. CDR3 bases: TGTGCCACCCACCTGGAGGGACGCCATGGCTACACCTTC. The rearrangement uses TRBV6-5 and TRBJ1-2; D perhaps matches TRBD1 (5 bases). The CDR3 sequence is 13 residues long. Trimming left V 10 bases short and J 6 bases short, with 18 bases between. Germline V gives CDR1 MNHEY, CDR2 SVGAGI.

This clonotype was counted many times. V gene TRBV12-3 or TRBV12-4 combines with J gene TRBJ2-7; 7 bases are a match to TRBD2. The CDR3 is made up of 12 amino acids. The junction had 5 bases not matched to a gene; V was cut back by 9 bases and J by 3 bases. CDR3 nucleotides: TGTGCCAGTGGGGAGGGTTTCTACGAGCAGTACTTC. The encoded protein is CASGEGFYEQYF.

This clonotype was seen a handful of times. The V call is TRBV6-6, the J call TRBJ2-7, with D unclear. CDR1 is MNHNY, CDR2 SVGAGI, per germline (reference sequence). V lost 6 bases to trimming and J lost 5 bases, with 17 bases between them. The CDR3 totals 14 residues. In DNA, the CDR3 is TGTGCCAGCAGCCCCTCTGCGGTTCGTAACGAGCAGTACTTC. Translation gives CASSPSAVRNEQYF.

The chain links TRBV5-1 to TRBJ1-4; 9 bases are a match to TRBD1. The CDR3 runs to 16 residues. The germline gives CDR1 SGHRS, CDR2 YFSETQ. Unmatched junction bases numbered 7, after V lost 3 bases and J lost 4 bases. This CDR3 reads CASSSTPGQGNEKLFF. CDR3 nucleotides: TGCGCCAGCAGCTCCACACCGGGACAGGGTAATGAAAAACTGTTTTTT.

This clonotype was counted at least ten times. The V and J genes are TRBV5-1 and TRBJ2-5, with D possibly matching TRBD2 (6 bases). Trimming cost V 5 bases and J 2 bases, with 22 bases left between them. This CDR3 has 17 residues. Per germline, CDR1 SGHRS and CDR2 YFSETQ. The CDR3 loop reads CASSLGLVAADQETQYF. In DNA, the CDR3 is TGCGCCAGCAGTCTTGGGTTGGTAGCGGCCGATCAAGAGACCCAGTACTTC.

Many counts were recorded for this clonotype. The chain employs TRBV4-2 and TRBJ1-1; TRBD1 is a possible D gene (6 bases). Per germline, CDR1 LGHNA and CDR2 YNFKEQ. The CDR3 covers 15 residues. V lost 4 bases and J lost 6, with 18 bases in between. The chain's CDR3 is CASSPGSAGEAEAFF. For the CDR3, the DNA is TGTGCCAGCAGCCCCGGAAGTGCAGGGGAGGCTGAAGCTTTCTTT.

This clonotype has only a few counts. This chain joins TRBV5-5 and TRBJ2-1, with D hard to call. Germline V lookup: CDR1 SGHKS, CDR2 YYEKEE (reference sequence). The CDR3 sequence is 17 residues long. Trimming removed 4 bases at V and 0 bases at J, with 17 bases between. The CDR3 DNA reads TGTGCCAGCAGCCCCCCCCCTGGGCTCAGCTCCTACAATGAGCAGTTCTTC. It specifies CASSPPPGLSSYNEQFF. Full variable domain (remainder filled in from reference TRBV5-5 and TRBJ2-1): DAGVTQSPTHLIKTRGQQVTLRCSPISGHKSVSWYQQVLGQGPQFIFQYYEKEERGRGNFPDRFSARQFPNYSSELNVNALLLGDSALYLCASSPPPGLSSYNEQFFGPGTRLTVL.

In this sample, this clonotype turned up a few times. The V gene is TRBV5-1, the J gene TRBJ1-1; possible D gene TRBD1, 6 bases. The germline V gene encodes CDR1 SGHRS and CDR2 YFSETQ. CDR3 size: 15 residues. V was pared by 0 bases and J by 0 bases, with 9 bases between. The CDR3 region is CASSLAQGLNTEAFF. CDR3 sequence (DNA): TGCGCCAGCAGCTTGGCACAGGGCCTGAACACTGAAGCTTTCTTT.

V usage is TRBV12-3 or TRBV12-4 and J usage is TRBJ2-2; 8 bases align to TRBD2. V dropped 6 bases and J dropped 4; count of bases not matched to a gene: 7. This CDR3 region has 15 residues. Here the CDR3 DNA reads TGTGCCAGCAGGTTTGCCGGGACTAGCACCGGGGAGCTGTTTTTT. Encoded protein: CASRFAGTSTGELFF.

The CDR3 DNA follows: TGCGCCAGCAGCTTGGCCGAGACAGCAAAGAACTATGGCTACACCTTC. Amino acids: CASSLAETAKNYGYTF. V and J are TRBV5-1 and TRBJ1-2, with D tentatively TRBD1 (5 bases). With 0 bases removed from V and 2 bases from J, the gap between germline ends came to 14 bases. Germline V gene sequence: CDR1 SGHRS, CDR2 YFSETQ. This CDR3 region has 16 residues.

DNA for the CDR3: TGTGCCAGCAGCCCCCGGGCTGGGCATGGGACCCAGTACTTC. Protein sequence: CASSPRAGHGTQYF. The rearrangement links TRBV7-7 to TRBJ2-5; unclear D gene. CDR1 and CDR2 from the germline V gene are SSHAT and FNYEAQ (reference sequence). V was trimmed by 5 bases and J by 7 bases, leaving 17 bases between them. The CDR3 totals 14 residues. Full variable domain (remainder filled in from reference TRBV7-7 and TRBJ2-5): GAGVSQSPRYKVTKRGQDVTLRCDPISSHATLYWYQQALGQGPEFLTYFNYEAQPDKSGLPSDRFSAERPEGSISTLTIQRTEQRDSAMYRCASSPRAGHGTQYFGPGTRLLVL.

V and J are TRBV7-2 and TRBJ2-2; possibly TRBD1 for D (5 bases). The CDR3 is made up of 15 amino acids. The germline V and J ends were trimmed by 2 bases and 5 bases, with 12 bases remaining between them. Germline V gene lookup returns CDR1 SGHTA and CDR2 FQGNSA. The CDR3 region has the DNA TGTGCCAGCAGCTTATGGCAGGGTTGGACCGGGGAGCTGTTTTTT. As protein: CASSLWQGWTGELFF.

The table lists this clonotype with many counts. This chain links TRBV7-2 with TRBJ2-3; 7 nucleotides match TRBD1. In germline, CDR1 is SGHTA, CDR2 FQGNSA. The junction had 13 bases not matched to a gene; V was cut back by 5 bases and J by 8 bases. This CDR3 region has 15 residues. The CDR3 bases are TGTGCCAGCAGCCCAGGGGACAGAGACTCAGTTACGCAGTATTTT. Amino acid sequence: CASSPGDRDSVTQYF.

Only a few counts were recorded for this clonotype. V usage is TRBV20-1 and J usage is TRBJ2-3; D not certain. Germline V CDR1 and CDR2: DFQATT, SNEGSKA (reference sequence). The CDR3 totals 12 residues. Between the trimmed V and J ends, which lost 6 bases and 3 bases, there was a span of 10 bases. This chain's CDR3 is CSAPSRTDTQYF. CDR3 in DNA: TGCAGTGCCCCCTCGAGAACAGATACGCAGTATTTT.

The chain links TRBV2 to TRBJ2-3; D may match TRBD1 or TRBD2 (6 bases each). Per the germline V gene, CDR1 is SNHLY and CDR2 is FYNNEI. The germline V and J ends were trimmed by 5 bases and 7 bases, with 13 bases remaining between them. The CDR3 totals 13 residues. The CDR3 coding sequence is TGTGCCAGCAGTTACGTTCGGGGGCATACGCAGTATTTT. It yields the protein CASSYVRGHTQYF.

The chain employs TRBV28 and TRBJ2-7; D remains ambiguous. The CDR3 extends over 11 amino acids. V was shortened by 7 bases and J by 4 bases, with 8 bases between the two germline ends. Germline V gives CDR1 MDHEN, CDR2 SYDVKM. DNA for the CDR3: TGTGCCAGCAAAGGGAATTACGAGCAGTACGTC. Its protein product is CASKGNYEQYV.

This clonotype has just a few counts. The V gene is TRBV20-1, the J gene TRBJ2-1; D may be TRBD1 (6 bases). The V end lost 3 bases, the J end lost 9 bases, and 12 bases lay between the germline ends. Germline loops: CDR1 DFQATT, CDR2 SNEGSKA (reference sequence). This CDR3 region has 12 residues. The DNA for the CDR3 is TGCAGTGCTAGTACAGGGATCGCTGAGCAGTTCTTC. Its protein is CSASTGIAEQFF.

The sample holds a few counts of this clonotype. The rearrangement joins TRBV29-1 to TRBJ2-3; D not certain. CDR1 is SQVTM, CDR2 ANQGSEA, per germline. The CDR3 loop spans 12 amino acids. V was pared by 7 bases and J by 1 base, with 9 bases between. The CDR3 region has the DNA TGCAGCGCCGTTTCTGGCACAGATACGCAGTATTTT. This sequence encodes CSAVSGTDTQYF.

There are many counts of this clonotype. The chain couples TRBV7-8 to TRBJ2-7; D might be TRBD1 (6 bases). The V gene lost 1 base and the J gene lost 2 bases, with 12 bases spanning the gap. This CDR3 spans 15 amino acids. The V gene's germline CDR1 is SGHVS and CDR2 FQNEAQ. This chain's CDR3 is CASSLDRAFTYEQYV. As DNA, the CDR3 is TGTGCCAGCAGCTTAGACAGGGCCTTTACCTACGAGCAGTACGTC.

The chain couples TRBV28 to TRBJ1-1, with D maybe TRBD1 (5 bases). Trimming took off 1 base at V and 10 bases at J, with 16 bases between the two ends. Germline V CDR1 and CDR2: MDHEN, SYDVKM. The CDR3 runs 14 residues. CDR3 sequence: CASSLLGTGELAFF. CDR3 nucleotides: TGTGCCAGCAGTTTATTGGGGACGGGGGAATTAGCTTTCTTT.